One T cell receptor (beta chain) is described in this entry. The record originates from a study of cytotoxic CD8 clonotypes in ibrutinib-treated CLL. Some clones are missing from TCRdb's copy, which holds only in-frame ones; the method was immunoSEQ multiplex PCR. In the table there are approximately 190,000 clones, roughly 65% of which are singletons. Cryopreserved PBMCs provided around 2 micrograms of genomic DNA for the TCR beta libraries. The germline V gene encodes CDR1 SGHNT and CDR2 YYREEE (reference sequence). V gave up 4 bases and J gave up 1 base, with 14 bases separating them. CDR3 size: 15 residues.

Here the sequenced sample was PBMCs, taken after 12 months of ibrutinib treatment. The clonotype comes from a human donor with chronic lymphocytic leukemia. The chain is built from TRBV5-4 and TRBJ1-1, with D unclear. This CDR3 reads CASSLLTGSNTEAFF. The CDR3 coding sequence is TGTGCCAGCAGCCTCCTCACGGGCTCGAACACTGAAGCTTTCTTT.